The sequence of this T cell receptor beta chain was determined in a study of Graves' ophthalmopathy and Graves' hyperthyroidism. Amplified material comprised TCR beta CDR3 regions derived from RNA transcripts. First-round RT-PCR with HTBI primers preceded a second-round multiplex PCR. TCRdb independently ran MiXCR on the multiplex PCR reads; one entry per CDR3 protein. The sample holds 680,000 or so distinct CDR3 sequences; about 20% are singletons and the top ten take around 6.5%. This clonotype occurred many times. The sample was peripheral blood. The receptor was isolated from a woman under 30 with stable Graves' hyperthyroidism. Some clones in this sample may be carry-over from other donors' samples.

The DNA of the CDR3 is TGTGCCAGCAGTGACGGTTCTATGAACACTGAAGCTTTCTTT. Encoded protein: CASSDGSMNTEAFF. The rearrangement uses TRBV28 and TRBJ1-1; D unclear. The CDR3 runs to 14 residues. V was pared by 5 bases and J by 0 bases, with 10 bases between. Germline loops: CDR1 MDHEN, CDR2 SYDVKM.